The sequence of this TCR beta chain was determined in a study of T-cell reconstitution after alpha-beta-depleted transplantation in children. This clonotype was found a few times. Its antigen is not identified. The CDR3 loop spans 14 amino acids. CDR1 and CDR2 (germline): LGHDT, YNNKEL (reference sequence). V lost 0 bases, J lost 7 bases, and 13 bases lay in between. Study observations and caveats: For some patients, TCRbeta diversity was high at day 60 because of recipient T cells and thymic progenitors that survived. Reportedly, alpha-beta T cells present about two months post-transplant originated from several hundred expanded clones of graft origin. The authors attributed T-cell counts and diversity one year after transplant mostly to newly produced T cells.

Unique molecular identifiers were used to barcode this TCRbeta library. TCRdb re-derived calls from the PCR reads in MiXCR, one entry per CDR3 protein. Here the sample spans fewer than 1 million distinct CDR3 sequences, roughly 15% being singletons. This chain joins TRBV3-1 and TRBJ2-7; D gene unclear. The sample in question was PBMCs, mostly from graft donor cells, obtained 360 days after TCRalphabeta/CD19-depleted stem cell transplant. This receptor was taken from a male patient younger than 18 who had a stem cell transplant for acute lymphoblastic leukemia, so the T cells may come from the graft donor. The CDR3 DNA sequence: TGTGCCAGCAGCCAAGACACCGCTACCGCGGAGCAGTACTTC. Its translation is CASSQDTATAEQYF.